The clone carrying this T cell receptor (beta chain) was counted between two and nine times. Its antigen is undetermined. Repertoires were generated with immunoSEQ multiplex PCR, while TCRdb's copy carries only in-frame clones and drops some. This table has some 240,000 clones, 86% appearing once. The data originate from a study of cytomegalovirus exposure and HLA in healthy donors. Study-level information: The roughly 110 validation repertoires used the same platform as the roughly 720 first-cohort repertoires (as reported by a later analysis).

Among the 120 subjects of the validation cohort, separate from the approximately 670-subject first cohort, were the donors. Study-wide results and caveats: In vitro testing confirmed three CMV-associated chains as specific for CMV antigens. Many donors carried some public TCRs, although rarity characterized most TCR sequences.

The sequence was collected from a woman aged 25 to 39 in good health and CMV-seropositive. Sequencing was done on a sample of PBMCs.

The CDR3: CASRSSELFF. CDR3 bases: TGTGCCAGTAGATCGTCCGAACTGTTTTTT. The rearrangement links TRBV19 to TRBJ1-4; no definite D call. V was clipped by 6 bases and J by 12 bases, with 8 bases between them. There are 10 residues in the CDR3. From germline, CDR1 is LNHDA and CDR2 SQIVND (reference sequence).